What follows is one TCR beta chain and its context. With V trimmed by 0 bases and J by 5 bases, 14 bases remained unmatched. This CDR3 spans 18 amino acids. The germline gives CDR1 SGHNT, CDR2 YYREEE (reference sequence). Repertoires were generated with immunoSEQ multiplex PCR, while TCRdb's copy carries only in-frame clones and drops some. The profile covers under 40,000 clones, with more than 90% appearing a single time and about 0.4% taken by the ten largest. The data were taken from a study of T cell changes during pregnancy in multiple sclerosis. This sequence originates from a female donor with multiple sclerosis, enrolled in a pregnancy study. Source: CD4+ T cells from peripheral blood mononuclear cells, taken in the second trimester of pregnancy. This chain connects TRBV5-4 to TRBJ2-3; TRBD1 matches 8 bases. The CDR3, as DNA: TGTGCCAGCAGCTTGGGGCTCGGGACAGGCGCTTTCGGAGATACGCAGTATTTT. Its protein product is CASSLGLGTGAFGDTQYF.